These 23 T cell receptor beta chains came from one sample sequenced in a study of neurological immune-mediated disorders. Via MiXCR, TCRdb re-called the 5' RACE reads, giving one row per CDR3 protein. The data contain about 21,000 distinct CDR3 sequences, approximately 5.9% of them singletons. The sample was CD8+ T cells from blood. The receptors stem from a man aged 18 to 35 in good health.

This clonotype was detected ten times or more. The chain employs TRBV4-2 and TRBJ2-1; 9 bases are shared with TRBD2. Trimming at V came to 0 bases and at J to 9 bases, leaving 9 bases not matched to a gene. This CDR3 contains 16 residues. Germline CDR1 LGHNA, CDR2 YNFKEQ. This chain's CDR3 is CASSQDSAGGLGEQFF. For the CDR3, the DNA is TGTGCCAGCAGCCAAGATTCAGCGGGGGGCCTCGGTGAGCAGTTCTTC.

This chain links TRBV5-6 with TRBJ1-2; 7 bases are shared with TRBD1. The CDR3 extends over 13 amino acids. CDR1 SGHDT and CDR2 YYEEEE come from the germline V gene. V gave up 1 base and J gave up 10 bases; unmatched junction bases: 7. The CDR3 spells CASSLTGAVVYTF. Here the CDR3 DNA reads TGTGCCAGCAGCTTGACAGGGGCAGTCGTCTACACCTTC.

This clonotype has ten or more counts. The chain is built from TRBV10-3 and TRBJ2-7; either TRBD1 or TRBD2 may fit D (5 bases each). The V and J ends lost 3 bases and 3 bases respectively, with 12 bases between them. Germline V gives CDR1 ENHRY, CDR2 SYGVKD. The CDR3 contains 14 residues. The CDR3 region is CAISDPGPNYEQYF. The CDR3 DNA is TGTGCCATCAGTGATCCGGGACCAAACTACGAGCAGTACTTC.

This clonotype was counted at least ten times. This chain joins TRBV5-1 and TRBJ2-2; D is uncertain. The CDR3 is made up of 13 amino acids. The V gene lost 0 bases and the J gene lost 5 bases, with 5 bases spanning the gap. Germline V gives CDR1 SGHRS, CDR2 YFSETQ. Here the CDR3 reads CASSLAGTGELFF. CDR3 coding DNA: TGCGCCAGCAGCTTGGCCGGGACCGGGGAGCTGTTTTTT.

This clonotype was seen ten or more times. The gene calls are TRBV20-1 and TRBJ2-5, with TRBD1 identical over 7 bases. Germline V gene sequence: CDR1 DFQATT, CDR2 SNEGSKA (reference sequence). After removal of 4 bases from V and 3 bases from J, the junction contained 8 bases not matched to a gene. The CDR3 runs to 14 residues. The chain's CDR3 is CSAKDYDREETQYF. The CDR3 bases are TGCAGTGCTAAAGATTACGACAGGGAAGAGACCCAGTACTTC.

This clonotype was detected many times. The CDR3 nucleotides read TGCAGCGTTGGGGGGGAGACCCAGTACTTC. It codes for CSVGGETQYF. The gene calls are TRBV29-1 and TRBJ2-5; D is possibly TRBD1 or TRBD2 (5 bases each). V lost 4 bases and J lost 5, with 5 bases in between. This CDR3 is 10 amino acids long. CDR1 and CDR2 from the germline V gene are SQVTM and ANQGSEA.

This clonotype has at least ten counts. This chain connects TRBV7-9 to TRBJ1-1, with D maybe TRBD1 (5 bases). Deletions cut 2 bases from V and 10 bases from J, with 17 bases between. The CDR3 runs to 14 residues. CDR1 is SEHNR and CDR2 is FQNEAQ in the germline V gene (reference sequence). Here the CDR3 DNA reads TGTGCCAGCAGCTTATCAGGCCTACGCGGGGGAGCTTTCTTT. Protein sequence: CASSLSGLRGGAFF.

This clonotype was counted many times. The chain recombines TRBV9 with TRBJ2-3; 11 bases agree with TRBD2. Germline CDR1 is SGDLS and CDR2 is YYNGEE. CDR3 length: 19 amino acids. J gave up 0 bases and V 3 bases, and 12 bases lay outside the gene matches. The CDR3 loop reads CASSASSGTSGASTDTQYF. CDR3 sequence (DNA): TGTGCCAGCAGCGCGTCATCCGGGACTAGCGGTGCTAGCACAGATACGCAGTATTTT.

This clonotype has at least ten counts. The chain has TRBV25-1 and TRBJ2-5, with unresolved D. This CDR3 contains 15 residues. Trimming pared 2 bases from V and 1 base from J, leaving 11 bases between. Germline V gene lookup returns CDR1 MGHDK and CDR2 SYGVNS. Here the CDR3 reads CASSEQDPLQETQYF. As DNA, the CDR3 is TGTGCCAGCAGTGAACAGGACCCACTCCAAGAGACCCAGTACTTC.

This clonotype was detected a few times. The DNA for the CDR3 is TGTGCCAGTAGTATTTCGGTCGGTTACGAGCAGTACTTC. Encoded protein: CASSISVGYEQYF. The chain uses TRBV19 and TRBJ2-7; no clear D. Germline V gene sequence: CDR1 LNHDA, CDR2 SQIVND (reference sequence). The CDR3 totals 13 residues. Trimming removed 3 bases from V and 4 bases from J, with 10 bases in between.

This clonotype has a count of ten or more. The chain is built from TRBV27 and TRBJ1-2, with D hard to call. This CDR3 spans 13 amino acids. V gave up 2 bases and J gave up 3 bases, with 7 bases separating them. Per germline, CDR1 MNHEY and CDR2 SMNVEV (reference sequence). CDR3 in amino acids: CASSLGSYYGYTF. CDR3 nucleotides: TGTGCCAGCAGTTTAGGCAGCTACTATGGCTACACCTTC.

The chain is built from TRBV29-1 and TRBJ2-3, with TRBD2 identical over 15 bases. Germline V gene lookup returns CDR1 SQVTM and CDR2 ANQGSEA. The CDR3 sequence is 15 residues long. Trimming took 8 bases from V and 5 from J; bases not matched to a gene: 8. The CDR3 sequence: CSSGTSGGTRDTQYF. CDR3 DNA sequence: TGCAGCTCCGGGACTAGCGGGGGGACTAGAGATACGCAGTATTTT.

This clonotype was counted ten times or more. The CDR3 region has the DNA TGTGCCAGCAGTCCCGGGTCCGAAGAGACCCAGTACTTC. Its protein product is CASSPGSEETQYF. This chain joins TRBV12-3 or TRBV12-4 and TRBJ2-5; D call uncertain. V was shortened by 5 bases and J by 3 bases, with 10 bases between the two germline ends. The CDR3 is 13 amino acids.

The sample holds many counts of this clonotype. The V and J genes are TRBV9 and TRBJ2-1; 11 bases are shared with TRBD2. The CDR3 runs to 17 residues. Unmatched junction bases numbered 5, after V lost 3 bases and J lost 0 bases. The V gene's germline CDR1 is SGDLS and CDR2 YYNGEE. The chain's CDR3 is CASSASGGLSSYNEQFF. CDR3 nucleotide sequence: TGTGCCAGCAGCGCTAGCGGGGGGCTAAGCTCCTACAATGAGCAGTTCTTC. Filled out from reference TRBV9 and TRBJ2-1, the complete variable domain reads DSGVTQTPKHLITATGQRVTLRCSPRSGDLSVYWYQQSLDQGLQFLIQYYNGEERAKGNILERFSAQQFPDLHSELNLSSLELGDSALYFCASSASGGLSSYNEQFFGPGTRLTVL.

This clonotype appeared many times. The chain has TRBV14 and TRBJ2-7; maybe TRBD2 (5 bases). CDR3 length: 15 amino acids. The V and J ends lost 3 bases and 6 bases respectively, with 18 bases between them. CDR1 is SGHDN and CDR2 is FVKESK in the germline V gene. The CDR3 DNA follows: TGTGCCAGCAGCCAGCCCTCCGACCCCGAGGGCGAGCAGTACTTC. Translating gives CASSQPSDPEGEQYF.

This clonotype was found many times. This rearrangement joins TRBV6-5 to TRBJ1-1, with D uncertain. Trimming cost V 6 bases and J 5 bases, with 19 bases left between them. CDR1 and CDR2 (germline): MNHEY, SVGAGI. The length of the CDR3 is 15 residues. The CDR3 DNA reads as TGTGCCAGCAGCCGTTCCCGAAATCCTCGGACTGAAGCTTTCTTT. Translation: CASSRSRNPRTEAFF.

This clonotype was found many times. The CDR3 sequence is CASSIGWGHDTGELFF. The CDR3 DNA sequence: TGTGCCAGTAGTATAGGCTGGGGGCACGACACCGGGGAGCTGTTTTTT. This chain uses TRBV19 with TRBJ2-2; tentatively, D is TRBD1 (6 bases). Germline lookup yields CDR1 LNHDA and CDR2 SQIVND (reference sequence). Trimming took 1 base from V and 3 from J, leaving 12 bases between them. CDR3 length: 16 amino acids.

This clonotype occurred many times. The chain joins TRBV9 to TRBJ2-1; 12 positions match TRBD2. The CDR3 totals 17 residues. Germline V lookup: CDR1 SGDLS, CDR2 YYNGEE. Trimming cost V 1 base and J 7 bases; bases outside gene matches: 9. DNA of the CDR3: TGTGCCAGCAGCGTATATCCTAGCGGGGGGGCCGGGAATGAGCAGTTCTTC. Its protein product is CASSVYPSGGAGNEQFF.

This clonotype was seen repeatedly, ten times or more. J is TRBJ1-4 and V is TRBV6-5; D might be TRBD1 (5 bases). CDR3 length: 16 amino acids. Germline loops: CDR1 MNHEY, CDR2 SVGAGI. The germline V and J ends were trimmed by 5 bases and 5 bases, with 18 bases remaining between them. CDR3 sequence: CASSGTPRETNEKLFF. CDR3 nucleotides: TGTGCCAGCAGTGGAACTCCCAGGGAAACGAATGAAAAACTGTTTTTT.

This clonotype came up many times. This chain connects TRBV12-3 or TRBV12-4 to TRBJ2-4; D perhaps matches TRBD1 (6 bases). The V end was cut by 1 base, the J end by 0 bases, with 31 bases between. This CDR3 has 23 residues. This chain's CDR3 is CASSLGPQGSVTHLIPAKNIQYF. The DNA for the CDR3 is TGTGCCAGCAGTTTAGGCCCACAGGGCTCGGTCACCCACCTGATACCAGCCAAAAACATTCAGTACTTC.

In this sample, this clonotype turned up many times. The rearrangement links TRBV14 to TRBJ2-2; no reliable D call. Trimming shortened V by 2 bases and J by 0 bases, and 4 bases separated the two germline ends. Per the germline V gene, CDR1 is SGHDN and CDR2 is FVKESK. This CDR3 has 14 amino acids. CDR3: CASSQFPNTGELFF. CDR3 sequence (DNA): TGTGCCAGCAGCCAATTCCCGAACACCGGGGAGCTGTTTTTT.

At least ten counts were recorded for this clonotype. This chain joins TRBV7-8 and TRBJ2-1; the D is unclear. Germline V gene lookup returns CDR1 SGHVS and CDR2 FQNEAQ. Deletions cut 2 bases from V and 12 bases from J, with 14 bases between. This CDR3 contains 13 residues. The CDR3 protein is CASSLINGPGQFF. DNA for the CDR3: TGTGCCAGCAGCTTAATTAACGGCCCGGGGCAGTTCTTC. The whole variable domain, filled in from reference TRBV7-8 and TRBJ2-1, reads GAGVSQSPRYKVAKRGQDVALRCDPISGHVSLFWYQQALGQGPEFLTYFQNEAQLDKSGLPSDRFFAERPEGSVSTLKIQRTQQEDSAVYLCASSLINGPGQFFGPGTRLTVL.

This clonotype showed up many times. The V and J genes are TRBV5-1 and TRBJ2-1, with 8 nucleotides matching TRBD2. The CDR3 runs to 14 residues. CDR1 is SGHRS, CDR2 YFSETQ, per germline. The junction had 1 base not matched to a gene; V was cut back by 2 bases and J by 3 bases. For the CDR3, the DNA is TGCGCCAGCAGCTTAAGCGGGGGCTACAATGAGCAGTTCTTC. Its translation: CASSLSGGYNEQFF.